These T cell receptor beta chains were read from a single sample in a study of blood T cell repertoires in COVID-19. Clones were sequenced by immunoSEQ multiplex PCR, and TCRdb holds only the in-frame ones, with some missing. Of approximately 200,000 clones listed, less than 90% were seen once; the top ten hold around 1.9%. What was sequenced was peripheral blood. These TCRs come from a man in his sixties or seventies with active or convalescent COVID-19. CDR3s include the opening cysteine and the closing phenylalanine or tryptophan. The D gene is left open where the match is weak. Not all rows give a size; the values are once, few, many and, for expanded clones, a class.

TRBV7-9	TRBD2	TRBJ2-5	.	TGTGCCAGCAGCTTAGGGGTAGCGGGAGAGGGTGAGACCCAGTACTTC	CASSLGVAGEGETQYF
TRBV5-1	TRBD2	TRBJ2-1	.	TGCGCCAGCAGCTTGCCCTCTGCCCAGCGGGGGGTTGGCTCCTACAATGAGCAGTTCTTC	CASSLPSAQRGVGSYNEQFF
TRBV3-1/TRBV3-2	.	TRBJ1-2	.	TGTGCCAGCAGCCAAGTAGAATTGAACTATGGCTACACCTTC	CASSQVELNYGYTF
TRBV9	TRBD2	TRBJ2-3	.	TGTGCCAGCAGCCCGACTAGCGGGAAAAGCACAGATACGCAGTATTTT	CASSPTSGKSTDTQYF
TRBV10-3	TRBD1	TRBJ2-7	.	TGTGCCATCGGACAGGGCTCCTACGAGCAGTACTTC	CAIGQGSYEQYF
TRBV4-1	.	TRBJ2-2	once	TGCGCCAGCAGCCAGGAGGGAAGGGCTGGCACCGGGGAGCTGTTTTTT	CASSQEGRAGTGELFF
TRBV10-3	.	TRBJ2-7	.	TGTGCCATCAGTGAGACAAAAGGAGGCGAGCAGTACTTC	CAISETKGGEQYF
TRBV7-2	.	TRBJ1-3	.	TGTGCCAGCAGCCTTGGACAGTTCTCTGGAAACACCATATATTTT	CASSLGQFSGNTIYF
TRBV5-1	.	TRBJ2-1	.	TGCGCCAGCAGCTTGGTGGTGCGAACCTCCTACAATGAGCAGTTCTTC	CASSLVVRTSYNEQFF
TRBV7-9	.	TRBJ1-2	.	TGTGCCAGCAGCCCGGGTAATAGTGGATATGGCTACACCTTC	CASSPGNSGYGYTF
TRBV18	.	TRBJ2-3	.	TGTGCCAGCTCACCAGGACAGTTGCAGTATTTT	CASSPGQLQYF
TRBV25-1	.	TRBJ2-5	once	TGTGCCAGCAGTGGAGGGACTCGGATTCAGTACTTC	CASSGGTRIQYF
TRBV7-2	.	TRBJ2-1	.	TGTGCCAGCAGCCCGGACAGTGAGCAGTTCTTC	CASSPDSEQFF
TRBV5-5	.	TRBJ2-1	.	TGTGCCAGCAGCGTGGGGGTCAGGGCTGAGCAGTTCTTC	CASSVGVRAEQFF
TRBV4-1	.	TRBJ1-1	once	TGCGCCAGCAGCCAAGAGGGGGGGGTGAGGGGAGCTGAAGCTTTCTTT	CASSQEGGVRGAEAFF
TRBV6-6	TRBD1	TRBJ2-5	.	TGTGCCAGCAGTTCCCAACTCAGGACAGGAGAGACCCAGTACTTC	CASSSQLRTGETQYF
TRBV6-6	TRBD1	TRBJ1-2	.	TGTGCCAGCAGATCGACAGGGTTGAGCTATGGCTACACCTTC	CASRSTGLSYGYTF
TRBV11-2	.	TRBJ2-5	once	TGTGCCAGCAGCTCCGGCGTCGGGGGAAACCAAGAGACCCAGTACTTC	CASSSGVGGNQETQYF
TRBV11-2	.	TRBJ2-3	.	TGTGCCAGCAGCTTATTTTGGCGGGGCACTAGCACAGATACGCAGTATTTT	CASSLFWRGTSTDTQYF
TRBV7-2	.	TRBJ2-5	.	TGTGCCAGCAGCTTCGGGGGTTCCAGTGAGACCCAGTACTTC	CASSFGGSSETQYF
TRBV27	TRBD1	TRBJ1-4	once	TGTGCCAGCAGTTTCTCCGGGACAGGGCCTAATGAAAAACTGTTTTTT	CASSFSGTGPNEKLFF
TRBV29-1	.	TRBJ2-7	.	TGCAGCGTTGGCCCAGGGGGGCGGAGCTCCTACGAGCAGTACTTC	CSVGPGGRSSYEQYF
TRBV19	TRBD1	TRBJ1-2	.	TGTGCCAGTAGACTCTCCGGGACAGGTGATGGCTACACCTTC	CASRLSGTGDGYTF
TRBV19	.	TRBJ1-4	.	TGTGCCAGTAGTTTAACAGGATCTTGGGAAAAACTGTTTTTT	CASSLTGSWEKLFF
TRBV19	.	TRBJ1-1	.	TGTGCCAGTAGTACTAAGAAAAACACTGAAGCTTTCTTT	CASSTKKNTEAFF
TRBV5-8	TRBD1	TRBJ1-5	.	TGTGCCAGCAGCCCAGGGACAGGGGGAAGCAATCAGCCCCAGCATTTT	CASSPGTGGSNQPQHF
TRBV18	TRBD1	TRBJ2-5	.	TGTGCCAGCTCACCACCGGGACAGCCCATGGAGACCCAGTACTTC	CASSPPGQPMETQYF
TRBV27	.	TRBJ2-1	.	TGTGCCAGCAGTTTCTCGCGCCTCTACAATGAGCAGTTCTTC	CASSFSRLYNEQFF
TRBV15	.	TRBJ2-1	once	TGTGCCACCAGCCCTAAAAGGCGGAATGAGCAGTTCTTC	CATSPKRRNEQFF
TRBV3-1/TRBV3-2	.	TRBJ1-4	once	TGTGCCAGCGGACTAGGGAATGAAAAACTGTTTTTT	CASGLGNEKLFF
TRBV2	TRBD1	TRBJ2-7	.	TGTGCCAGCACCGGGACAGGGTTATTCTATGAGCAGTACTTC	CASTGTGLFYEQYF
TRBV6-6	TRBD1	TRBJ2-1	.	TGTGCCAGCAGACCGGGACAGGGGTCCTACAATGAGCAGTTCTTC	CASRPGQGSYNEQFF
TRBV28	TRBD1	TRBJ1-2	.	TGTGCCAGCAGTTTAGGGCGACAGGGCGGTGGCTACACCTTC	CASSLGRQGGGYTF
TRBV7-2	.	TRBJ1-1	.	TGTGCCAGCAGCTTAGTGGGAGGGGGGCGTACTGAAGCTTTCTTT	CASSLVGGGRTEAFF
TRBV28	TRBD1	TRBJ1-2	once	TGTGCCAGCAGACCACAGGGGAATAGAGACTATGGCTACACCTTC	CASRPQGNRDYGYTF
TRBV4-1	TRBD2	TRBJ2-7	.	TGCGCCAGCAGCCTAGAACTAGCGGGAGCCTACGAGCAGTACTTC	CASSLELAGAYEQYF
TRBV12-3/TRBV12-4	TRBD1	TRBJ2-7	.	TGTGCCAGCAGCCCCGGGACAGGCTACGAGCAGTACTTC	CASSPGTGYEQYF
TRBV11-2	.	TRBJ1-3	few	TGTGCCAGCAGCTGGGTCCGAGGGGGCTCTGGAAACACCATATATTTT	CASSWVRGGSGNTIYF
TRBV10-3	.	TRBJ1-2	few	TGTGCCATCAGTGACGGGGGTAGGGATGGCTACACCTTC	CAISDGGRDGYTF
TRBV5-1	TRBD1	TRBJ2-3	.	TGCGCCAGCAGCTTGGTGGGGTCGGGACAGGATACGCAGTATTTT	CASSLVGSGQDTQYF
TRBV2	TRBD2	TRBJ2-5	.	TGTGCCAGCAGAGATCATGCGGGGGAAGAGACCCAGTACTTC	CASRDHAGEETQYF
TRBV10-3	TRBD2	TRBJ2-1	.	TGTGCCATCAGTCGGGGGGACCTAGGGAACAATGAGCAGTTCTTC	CAISRGDLGNNEQFF
TRBV19	TRBD2	TRBJ2-7	.	TGTGCCACTCGGTTGACTAGCACATCCGAGCAGTACTTC	CATRLTSTSEQYF
TRBV19	TRBD1	TRBJ2-3	once	TGTGCCAGTACTCTACAGGGGGCTAGCACAGATACGCAGTATTTT	CASTLQGASTDTQYF
TRBV6-5	TRBD1	TRBJ2-3	.	TGTGCCAGCACTGTACAGGGGCACACAGATACGCAGTATTTT	CASTVQGHTDTQYF
TRBV7-2	.	TRBJ2-7	.	TGTGCCAGCAGCTTAGGCCTACAGGGATTTCTCGAGCAGTACTTC	CASSLGLQGFLEQYF
TRBV25-1	TRBD1	TRBJ1-2	.	TGTGCCAGCAGTCCGGGACAGGGTGGTTTAGGCTATGGCTACACCTTC	CASSPGQGGLGYGYTF
TRBV7-9	TRBD2	TRBJ2-2	.	TGTGCCAGCAGGTTACTCCGGGACGGGGGGACCGGGGAGCTGTTTTTT	CASRLLRDGGTGELFF
TRBV7-2	.	TRBJ2-7	.	TGTGCCAGCAGCCCAGGACAGTTGGTATCCGGTTACGAGCAGTACTTC	CASSPGQLVSGYEQYF
TRBV28	.	TRBJ1-4	.	TGTGCCAGCAGTTTAATAACCTTTCAGGGAGAAAAACTGTTTTTT	CASSLITFQGEKLFF
TRBV2	.	TRBJ2-7	few	TGTGCCAGCAGGTCCGGAGGATTCGGTGAGCAGTACTTC	CASRSGGFGEQYF
TRBV7-9	TRBD1	TRBJ1-2	.	TGTGCCAGCAGCCCCGGGGACAGCATATCAAACTATGGCTACACCTTC	CASSPGDSISNYGYTF
TRBV5-4	.	TRBJ2-1	.	TGTGCCAGCAGCTCCCAGACAGCCCACAATGAGCAGTTCTTC	CASSSQTAHNEQFF
TRBV14	.	TRBJ1-3	few	TGTGCCAGCAGCCGATTACTAGGAAACACCATATATTTT	CASSRLLGNTIYF